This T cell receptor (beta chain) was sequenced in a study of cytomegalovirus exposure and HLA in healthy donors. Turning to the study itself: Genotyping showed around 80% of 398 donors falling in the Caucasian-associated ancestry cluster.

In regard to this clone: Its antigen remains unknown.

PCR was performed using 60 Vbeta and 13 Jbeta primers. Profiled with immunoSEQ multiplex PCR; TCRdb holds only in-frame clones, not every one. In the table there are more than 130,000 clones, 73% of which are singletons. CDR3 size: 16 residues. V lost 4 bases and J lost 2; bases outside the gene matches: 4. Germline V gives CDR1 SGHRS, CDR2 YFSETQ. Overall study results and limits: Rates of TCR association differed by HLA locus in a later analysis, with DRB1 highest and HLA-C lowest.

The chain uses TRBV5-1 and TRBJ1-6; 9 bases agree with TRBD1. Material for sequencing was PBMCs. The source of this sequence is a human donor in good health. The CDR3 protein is CASSEGQGPYNSPLHF. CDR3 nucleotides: TGCGCCAGCAGCGAGGGACAGGGTCCCTATAATTCACCCCTCCACTTT. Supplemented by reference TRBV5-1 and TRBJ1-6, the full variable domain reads KAGVTQTPRYLIKTRGQQVTLSCSPISGHRSVSWYQQTPGQGLQFLFEYFSETQRNKGNFPGRFSGRQFSNSRSEMNVSTLELGDSALYLCASSEGQGPYNSPLHFGNGTRLTVT.